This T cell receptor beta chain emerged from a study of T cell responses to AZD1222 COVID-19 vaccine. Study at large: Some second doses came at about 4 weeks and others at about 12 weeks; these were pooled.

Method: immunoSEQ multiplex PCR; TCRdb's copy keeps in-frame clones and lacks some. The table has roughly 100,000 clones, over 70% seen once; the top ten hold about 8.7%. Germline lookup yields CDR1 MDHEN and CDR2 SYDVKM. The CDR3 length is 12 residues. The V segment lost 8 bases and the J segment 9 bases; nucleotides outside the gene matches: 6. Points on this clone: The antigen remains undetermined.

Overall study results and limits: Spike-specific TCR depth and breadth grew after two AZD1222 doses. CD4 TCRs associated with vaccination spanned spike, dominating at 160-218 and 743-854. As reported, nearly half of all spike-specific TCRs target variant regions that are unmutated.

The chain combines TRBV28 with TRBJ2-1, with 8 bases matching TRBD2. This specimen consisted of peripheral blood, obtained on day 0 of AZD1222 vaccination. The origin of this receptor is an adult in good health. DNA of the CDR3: TGTGCCAGCGATAGCGGGATTGGTGAGCAGTTCTTC. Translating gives CASDSGIGEQFF. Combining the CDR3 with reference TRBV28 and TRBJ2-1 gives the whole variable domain DVKVTQSSRYLVKRTGEKVFLECVQDMDHENMFWYRQDPGLGLRLIYFSYDVKMKEKGDIPEGYSVSREKKERFSLILESASTNQTSMYLCASDSGIGEQFFGPGTRLTVL.